Each of the 16 T cell receptor beta chains below was sequenced from the same sample in a study of type 1 regulatory T cells (dated by TCRdb to about 2021). The sequencing machine was an Illumina MiSeq. TCRdb's own reprocessing of the public reads used fastp at Q25 and MiXCR and kept productive beta chains. Every entry covers one CDR3 protein and lists the most common genes and DNA from its rows. This sample holds about 100,000 distinct CDR3 sequences; roughly 31% were observed only once. The ten biggest clones cover about 2% of the sample. Sequenced sample: CD4+ T cells, either the whole sample or a sorted fraction (not recorded which). These receptors were obtained from a human donor in good health.

This clonotype was counted between two and nine times. This CDR3 is missing its conserved last phenylalanine or tryptophan, likely due to a read error. The limits of the CDR3 on the DNA are not certain, so only TCRdb's listed CDR3 is given. The chain uses TRBV24-1 and TRBJ2-1; TRBD1 was called by the table and not checked on the DNA. CDR1 is KGHDR and CDR2 is SFDVKD in the germline V gene. The CDR3 region is 14 residues in length, termini included. The CDR3 reads CATSDFQGAINLFI.

This rearrangement joins TRBV15 to TRBJ1-6; D gene uncertain. From germline, CDR1 is LNHNV and CDR2 YYDKDF (reference sequence). The CDR3 contains 15 residues. V lost 0 bases and J lost 8, with 11 bases in between. The CDR3 sequence is CATSRDPGGDSPLHF. In nucleotides, the CDR3 is TGTGCCACCAGCAGAGATCCCGGAGGCGATTCACCCCTCCACTTT.

This clonotype has a handful of counts. The rearrangement joins TRBV5-1 to TRBJ2-1, with 7 bases identical to TRBD2. CDR1 is SGHRS and CDR2 is YFSETQ in the germline V gene. The CDR3 has 14 residues. The V segment lost 4 bases and the J segment 4 bases; nucleotides outside the gene matches: 5. Here the CDR3 reads CASSAGEGYNEQFF. The CDR3 DNA is TGCGCCAGCAGCGCGGGAGAGGGTTACAATGAGCAGTTCTTC. The full variable domain, with the rest looked up from reference TRBV5-1 and TRBJ2-1, is KAGVTQTPRYLIKTRGQQVTLSCSPISGHRSVSWYQQTPGQGLQFLFEYFSETQRNKGNFPGRFSGRQFSNSRSEMNVSTLELGDSALYLCASSAGEGYNEQFFGPGTRLTVL.

Points on this clonotype: This clone may be a read error of a much larger clone one base away. The CDR3 coding sequence is TGTGCCAGCAGCTCGCTAGCGGGTTTCCAAGAGACCCAGTACTTC. It is translated as CASSSLAGFQETQYF. The rearrangement uses TRBV7-8 and TRBJ2-5; 8 bases fit TRBD2. Germline V gives CDR1 SGHVS, CDR2 FQNEAQ. Trimming at V came to 4 bases and at J to 1 base, leaving 5 bases not matched to a gene. This CDR3 comprises 15 residues.

This clonotype was observed a handful of times. The V gene is TRBV15, the J gene TRBJ2-1, with 7 bases lining up with TRBD2. CDR3 length: 14 amino acids. The germline CDR1 and CDR2 sequences are LNHNV and YYDKDF (reference sequence). Trimming took 5 bases from V and 5 from J; bases not matched to a gene: 6. CDR3 bases: TGTGCCACCAGCCGCACCGGACTAGACAATGAGCAGTTCTTC. This translates into CATSRTGLDNEQFF.

The chain combines TRBV7-8 with TRBJ2-3; the D is unclear. Germline CDR1 SGHVS, CDR2 FQNEAQ. Trimming stripped 6 bases from V and 4 bases from J, with 14 bases between. The CDR3 contains 14 residues. This CDR3 is CASRTPRSADTQYF. CDR3 DNA sequence: TGTGCCAGCAGGACGCCCCGGAGTGCAGATACGCAGTATTTT.

The rearrangement uses TRBV7-2 and TRBJ2-2, with 10 bases fitting TRBD2. Germline CDR1 SGHTA, CDR2 FQGNSA. The CDR3 sequence is 16 residues long. The V and J ends lost 5 bases and 6 bases, in that order; junction bases with no gene match: 9. In nucleotides, the CDR3 is TGTGCCAGCAGCCCCGAGGCTAGCGGGAGCCCCGGGGAGCTGTTTTTT. Translated, it gives CASSPEASGSPGELFF.

This clonotype was recorded a few times. V usage is TRBV20-1 and J usage is TRBJ2-7, with 7 bases matching TRBD2. J lost 3 bases, V lost 4 bases, and 6 bases had no gene match. CDR1 is DFQATT and CDR2 is SNEGSKA in the germline V gene (reference sequence). The CDR3 consists of 13 residues. The CDR3 sequence is CSAIAGGVYEQYF. The CDR3 nucleotides read TGCAGTGCTATAGCGGGTGGGGTCTACGAGCAGTACTTC.

This clonotype was seen only a few times. The chain has TRBV7-9 and TRBJ1-6, with D tentatively TRBD1 (6 bases). This CDR3 comprises 16 residues. From germline, CDR1 is SEHNR and CDR2 FQNEAQ (reference sequence). Trimming shortened V by 4 bases and J by 4 bases, and 14 bases separated the two germline ends. The CDR3 sequence: CASSSTGNEYNSPLHF. Here the CDR3 DNA reads TGTGCCAGCAGCTCCACAGGGAACGAGTATAATTCACCCCTCCACTTT.

The chain is built from TRBV12-2 and TRBJ2-2; the table gives TRBD1 as D, unverified against the DNA. TRBV12-2 is described as a pseudogene. The CDR3 has 17 amino acids. CDR3 sequence reads: CASRLTVNRTDTGKLFF. The CDR3 DNA reads TGTGCAAGTCGCTTAACGGTTAACAGGACCGACACCGGGAAGCTGTTTTTT.

This chain links TRBV11-2 with TRBJ2-1, with unresolved D. V lost 0 bases to trimming and J lost 5 bases, with 8 bases between them. This CDR3 spans 14 amino acids. Germline lookup yields CDR1 SGHAT and CDR2 FQNNGV. CDR3 in amino acids: CASSLDPNNNEQFF. As DNA, the CDR3 is TGTGCCAGCAGCTTAGATCCCAACAACAATGAGCAGTTCTTC.

The gene calls are TRBV5-4 and TRBJ2-1, with D possibly matching TRBD2 (6 bases). V was shortened by 4 bases and J by 9 bases, with 20 bases between the two germline ends. CDR1 is SGHNT and CDR2 is YYREEE in the germline V gene (reference sequence). This CDR3 is built from 15 residues. CDR3 sequence (DNA): TGTGCCAGCAGCCCCCTTCGGGAGTGGGGTGGTGAGCAGTTCTTC. This translates into CASSPLREWGGEQFF.

This chain joins TRBV4-1 and TRBJ2-7; the match to TRBD2 covers 10 bases. This CDR3 is built from 17 residues. The V segment lost 3 bases and the J segment 3 bases; nucleotides outside the gene matches: 11. Germline lookup yields CDR1 MGHRA and CDR2 YSYEKL. The CDR3 is CASSHHSGRRTRYEQYF. CDR3 nucleotide sequence: TGCGCCAGCAGCCATCATAGCGGGAGGAGAACCCGCTACGAGCAGTACTTC.

This sequence joins TRBV7-2 and TRBJ2-3; TRBD2 agrees at 9 bases. CDR3 length: 15 amino acids. Germline-derived CDR1 and CDR2 are SGHTA and FQGNSA. Trimming at V came to 1 base and at J to 7 bases, leaving 6 bases not matched to a gene. Here the CDR3 reads CASSLGAGGPYTQYF. The CDR3 bases are TGTGCCAGCAGCTTAGGGGCGGGAGGGCCGTATACGCAGTATTTT.

This clonotype was found a few times. The gene calls are TRBV12-3 or TRBV12-4 and TRBJ2-7; no clear D gene. The CDR3 has 12 amino acids. V dropped 5 bases and J dropped 4 bases, with 9 bases sitting between them. CDR3 coding DNA: TGTGCCAGCAGTCTATACCCGTACGAGCAGTACTTC. Encoded protein: CASSLYPYEQYF.

This clonotype was counted a few times. The chain is built from TRBV9 and TRBJ1-2; D ambiguous. V shed 3 bases and J shed 4 bases, with 19 bases lying between them. The CDR3 runs to 16 residues. The germline V gene has CDR1 SGDLS and CDR2 YYNGEE. CDR3 sequence reads: CASSETTLGDGYGYTF. CDR3 coding DNA: TGTGCCAGCAGCGAGACGACGCTGGGAGACGGCTATGGCTACACCTTC.